This T cell receptor beta chain is from a study of CD8 T cells in ankylosing spondylitis. Only a few counts were recorded for this clonotype. Germline CDR1 reads SQVTM; CDR2 reads ANQGSEA. Trimming stripped 0 bases from V and 0 bases from J, with 6 bases between. The CDR3 runs 13 residues. Via MiXCR, TCRdb re-called the 5' RACE reads, giving one row per CDR3 protein. The table shows some 270,000 distinct CDR3 sequences, with 15% to 20% occurring only once. The sequence came from a male donor with ankylosing spondylitis or in good health (not recorded which). Sequences were obtained from blood, either unsorted or a sorted T cell fraction (not recorded which). The chain carries TRBV29-1 and TRBJ2-7, with D unresolved. The CDR3 DNA sequence: TGCAGCGTTGAAGACAGTCTCTCCTACGAGCAGTACTTC. Its protein is CSVEDSLSYEQYF.